A selection of T cell receptor beta chains follows, all from one sample in a study of shared clonotypes between healthy human individuals. The assay was immunoSEQ multiplex PCR, and TCRdb's table has in-frame clones only and misses some. The repertoire includes roughly 2.5 million clones, roughly nine tenths of them detected once, and over 0.12% sits in the top ten. Sequencing was carried out using naive CD4+ T cells sorted from blood. The receptors here all came from a man younger than 35 in good health. The CDR3 runs from the conserved cysteine through the conserved F or W.

V gene	CDR3 length	CDR3 protein
TRBV5-5	15	CASSPLLGTNYGYTF
TRBV7-9	15	CASSLAGTGGQPQHF
TRBV7-9	13	CASSQNGRETQYF
TRBV28	15	CASSLGTGGFHEQYF
TRBV20-1	11	CSATSGNTIYF
TRBV7-9	15	CASSPTGGIGYEQYF
TRBV30	14	CAWRGQSNTGELFF
TRBV19	15	CASSIPGQGADEQYF
TRBV5-1	16	CASSLGHSTGNSPLHF
TRBV6-1	13	CASSDRATDTQYF